This entry concerns a single TCR beta chain. As yet, its antigen is unknown. TCR beta cDNA was reverse-transcribed from roughly 0.45 ug of total RNA. The reaction used a constant-region primer and ProtoScript II reverse transcriptase. Slightly modified ARM-PCR served as the procedure for the TCR beta libraries. These libraries came from three rounds of nested multiplex PCR. Amplification in the first two PCR rounds was performed using TRBV1-TRBV30 forward primers and a C-beta reverse primer for approximately 10 cycles each. TCRdb redid the calling of the multiplex PCR reads with MiXCR, one entry per CDR3 protein. This sample has some 180,000 distinct CDR3 sequences, with 50% to 75% found just once. This sample was included in a study of tumor-infiltrating lymphocytes in primary liver carcinoma. Overall study context: Those enrolled were patients of both sexes, who were aged 30 to 69 years.

Germline loops: CDR1 MNHNY, CDR2 SVGAGI (reference sequence). The CDR3 spans 14 residues. Trimming removed 2 bases at V and 3 bases at J, with 8 bases between. Findings of the study overall: Tumors carried a top-250-clone fraction significantly exceeding that of blood (p = 0.039).

Both blood RNA, taken from unsorted whole blood, and germline DNA were extracted. The authors collected 4 to 5 milliliters of peripheral blood before surgery. Input material: peripheral blood. The TCR sequence derives from a man aged 40-49 years with primary liver carcinoma and hepatitis B virus infection. This chain joins TRBV6-6 and TRBJ2-4; D is perhaps TRBD2 (6 bases). The CDR3, as DNA: TGTGCCAGCAGTTACATGGGAGGCAAAAACATTCAGTACTTC. Translating gives CASSYMGGKNIQYF.